One and the same sample provided the 17 T cell receptor beta chains below, sequenced in a study of blood T cells in healthy people across ages. With a J-beta primer mix and a sample-barcoded 5' primer, a second PCR ran roughly 6 to 11 cycles. TCRdb re-derived calls from the 5' RACE reads in MiXCR, one entry per CDR3 protein. The sample has under 1,000,000 distinct CDR3 sequences; roughly 40% are singletons. The sequencing input was blood. Source of these receptors: a man younger than 35 in good health.

This clonotype was detected only a few times. V gene TRBV7-6 combines with J gene TRBJ1-2, with 7 bases fitting TRBD1. The CDR3 has 14 residues. The ends lost 6 bases at V and 4 bases at J; junction bases unmatched: 8. The germline V gene encodes CDR1 SGHVS and CDR2 FNYEAQ. The CDR3 DNA sequence: TGTGCCAGCAGGAGGGGGCCGACTAGCTATGGCTACACCTTC. Encoded protein: CASRRGPTSYGYTF. The full variable domain, with the rest looked up from reference TRBV7-6 and TRBJ1-2, is GAGVSQSPRYKVTKRGQDVALRCDPISGHVSLYWYRQALGQGPEFLTYFNYEAQQDKSGLPNDRFSAERPEGSISTLTIQRTEQRDSAMYRCASRRGPTSYGYTFGSGTRLTVV.

This chain uses TRBV28 with TRBJ2-1, with TRBD2 matching over 7 bases. Gene TRBJ2-7 matches the end of the DNA better, so the J call may be wrong. Germline V gene data show CDR1 as MDHEN and CDR2 as SYDVKM. The CDR3 has 16 residues. The DNA of the CDR3 is TGTGCCAGCAGCCACTCGGGGGGTACGTCCTACAATGAGCAGTACTTC. It encodes CASSHSGGTSYNEQYF.

The V gene is TRBV28, the J gene TRBJ2-2; the D gene is possibly TRBD2 (5 bases). Per germline, CDR1 MDHEN and CDR2 SYDVKM. V was trimmed by 5 bases and J by 4 bases, leaving 17 bases between them. This CDR3 has 16 residues. Here the CDR3 reads CASSPPGVRGTGELFF. Here the CDR3 DNA reads TGTGCCAGCAGTCCCCCCGGGGTACGAGGCACCGGGGAGCTGTTTTTT.

This clonotype appeared a few times. The gene calls are TRBV2 and TRBJ1-2; 7 bases align to TRBD1. Germline V CDR1 and CDR2: SNHLY, FYNNEI. CDR3 size: 14 residues. Germline trimming cut 2 bases from V and 1 base from J; bases unmatched to any gene: 1. CDR3 sequence (DNA): TGTGCCAGCAGTGAACGACAGGGTAACTATGGCTACACCTTC. It yields the protein CASSERQGNYGYTF.

The chain employs TRBV6-6 and TRBJ1-2; 8 bases line up with TRBD1. This CDR3 contains 14 residues. The V gene end was trimmed by 5 bases and the J gene end by 3 bases; junction bases not matched to a gene: 5. CDR1 MNHNY and CDR2 SVGAGI come from the germline V gene (reference sequence). The CDR3 loop is CASSHGQGDYGYTF. The CDR3 DNA sequence: TGTGCCAGCAGTCACGGACAGGGAGACTATGGCTACACCTTC.

Comment on this clonotype: Since a much larger clone is just one base distant, this may be a read error. The CDR3 sequence: CASSQEADPLSEQYF. As DNA, the CDR3 is TGTGCCAGCAGCCAAGAGGCAGACCCATTGTCCGAGCAGTACTTC. The genes are TRBV14 and TRBJ2-7; D remains unclear. Deletions cut 0 bases from V and 6 bases from J, with 15 bases between. This CDR3 has 15 amino acids. Germline values: CDR1 SGHDN, CDR2 FVKESK.

The chain combines TRBV12-3 or TRBV12-4 with TRBJ1-1; D gene unclear. The CDR3 sequence is 12 residues long. The ends were cut back, 6 bases at V and 5 bases at J, with 10 bases in the middle. The CDR3 loop reads CASSPDWTEAFF. The CDR3 DNA is TGTGCCAGCAGCCCAGATTGGACTGAAGCTTTCTTT.

This clonotype was observed a few times. V and J are TRBV14 and TRBJ2-3, with D perhaps matching TRBD1 (6 bases). CDR1 and CDR2 from the germline V gene are SGHDN and FVKESK. This CDR3 comprises 17 residues. Trimming took off 4 bases at V and 4 bases at J, with 21 bases between the two ends. Written as DNA, the CDR3 is TGTGCCAGCAGCCGTTTACCCCAGGGGAAAGTGGCAGATACGCAGTATTTT. Its translation: CASSRLPQGKVADTQYF.

There are many counts of this clonotype. The chain employs TRBV12-3 or TRBV12-4 and TRBJ2-1; TRBD2 is a possible D gene (6 bases). CDR3 length equals 14 residues. V was cut by 6 bases and J by 5 bases, with 14 bases left in between. CDR3 in amino acids: CASRSPGTHNEQFF. CDR3 coding DNA: TGTGCCAGCAGGTCCCCCGGGACTCACAATGAGCAGTTCTTC.

V gene TRBV7-2 combines with J gene TRBJ2-3; 8 bases agree with TRBD2. Germline V gene sequence: CDR1 SGHTA, CDR2 FQGNSA. The CDR3 extends over 20 amino acids. V was pared by 0 bases and J by 3 bases, with 17 bases of the junction left unmatched. The CDR3 sequence: CASSLARGEPGGRKTDTQYF. In DNA form, the CDR3 reads TGTGCCAGCAGCTTAGCGCGGGGGGAGCCGGGCGGCAGAAAGACAGATACGCAGTATTTT.

This clonotype was counted at least ten times. The CDR3 region is CASRRDGVRDGYTF. The CDR3 coding sequence is TGTGCCAGCAGGAGAGACGGGGTTCGAGATGGCTACACCTTC. The chain couples TRBV12-3 or TRBV12-4 to TRBJ1-2; unclear D gene. The CDR3 is 14 residues long. V lost 6 bases and J lost 6, with 17 bases in between.

Turning to this clonotype: A much bigger clone sits one base away, suggesting this may be a read error. Here the CDR3 DNA reads TGTGCCAGCAGTTTTTCATCACTAGCTGGGGAGACCCCGTACTTC. Its translation: CASSFSSLAGETPYF. The chain couples TRBV12-3 or TRBV12-4 to TRBJ2-4; TRBD2 is a possible D gene (6 bases). This CDR3 region has 15 residues. The germline V and J ends were trimmed by 3 bases and 15 bases, with 24 bases remaining between them.

V is TRBV7-9 and J is TRBJ2-6, with 10 bases lining up with TRBD1. Germline CDR1 is SEHNR and CDR2 is FQNEAQ (reference sequence). V lost 8 bases and J lost 0; bases outside the gene matches: 7. The CDR3 extends over 17 amino acids. The CDR3 protein is CASGPGQGSSGANVLTF. CDR3 DNA sequence: TGTGCCAGCGGCCCGGGACAGGGGTCCTCTGGGGCCAACGTCCTGACTTTC.

The chain carries TRBV20-1 and TRBJ2-1, with D tentatively TRBD1 or TRBD2 (5 bases each). The J call may not be correct, given that the DNA end is closer to TRBJ2-7. Germline CDR1 and CDR2: DFQATT and SNEGSKA (reference sequence). This CDR3 region has 15 residues. The CDR3 bases are TGCAGTGCTAGAGGGGGGACGGTCCGCTACAATGAGCAGTACTTC. This sequence encodes CSARGGTVRYNEQYF.

The chain has TRBV20-1 and TRBJ1-5; weak D call: TRBD1 (6 bases). Trimming shortened V by 3 bases and J by 4 bases, and 19 bases separated the two germline ends. Germline V gene sequence: CDR1 DFQATT, CDR2 SNEGSKA (reference sequence). This CDR3 has 16 amino acids. The CDR3 nucleotides read TGCAGTGCTAGCCACCGACAGGAGTGGACGAATCAGCCCCAGCATTTT. Translating it yields CSASHRQEWTNQPQHF.

This clonotype was seen at least ten times. The chain carries TRBV20-1 and TRBJ2-3; D not resolved. V lost 0 bases and J 6 bases, leaving 4 bases between the germline ends. The CDR3 is 11 residues long. Per the germline V gene, CDR1 is DFQATT and CDR2 is SNEGSKA (reference sequence). The CDR3 here is CSARDYDTQYF. The CDR3 DNA is TGCAGTGCTAGAGATTATGATACGCAGTATTTT.

The genes are TRBV18 and TRBJ1-1, with 7 bases that match TRBD1. There are 15 residues in the CDR3. Germline CDR1 is KGHSH and CDR2 is LQKENI. After removal of 3 bases from V and 4 bases from J, the junction contained 8 bases not matched to a gene. The CDR3: CASSPEGARGTEAFF. CDR3 nucleotides: TGTGCCAGCTCACCGGAGGGGGCGCGGGGCACTGAAGCTTTCTTT. Filled out from reference TRBV18 and TRBJ1-1, the complete variable domain reads NAGVMQNPRHLVRRRGQEARLRCSPMKGHSHVYWYRQLPEEGLKFMVYLQKENIIDESGMPKERFSAEFPKEGPSILRIQQVVRGDSAAYFCASSPEGARGTEAFFGQGTRLTVV.